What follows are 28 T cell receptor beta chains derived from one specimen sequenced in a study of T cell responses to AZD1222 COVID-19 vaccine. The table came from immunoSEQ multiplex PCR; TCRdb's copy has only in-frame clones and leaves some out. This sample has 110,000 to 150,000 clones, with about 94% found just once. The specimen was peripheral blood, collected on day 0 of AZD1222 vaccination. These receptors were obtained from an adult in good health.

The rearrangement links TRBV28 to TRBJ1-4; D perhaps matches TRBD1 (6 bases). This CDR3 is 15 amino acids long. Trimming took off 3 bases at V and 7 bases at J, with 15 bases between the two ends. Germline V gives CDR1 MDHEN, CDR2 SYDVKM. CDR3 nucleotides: TGTGCCAGCAGTTTGGTTCAGGGGCGGGTTGAAAAACTGTTTTTT. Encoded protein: CASSLVQGRVEKLFF. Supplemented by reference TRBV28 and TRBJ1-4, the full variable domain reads DVKVTQSSRYLVKRTGEKVFLECVQDMDHENMFWYRQDPGLGLRLIYFSYDVKMKEKGDIPEGYSVSREKKERFSLILESASTNQTSMYLCASSLVQGRVEKLFFGSGTQLSVL.

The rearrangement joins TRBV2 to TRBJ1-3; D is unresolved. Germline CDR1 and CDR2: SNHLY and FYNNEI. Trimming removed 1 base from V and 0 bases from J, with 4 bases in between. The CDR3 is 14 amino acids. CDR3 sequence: CASSEGYSGNTIYF. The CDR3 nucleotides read TGTGCCAGCAGTGAAGGCTACTCTGGAAACACCATATATTTT.

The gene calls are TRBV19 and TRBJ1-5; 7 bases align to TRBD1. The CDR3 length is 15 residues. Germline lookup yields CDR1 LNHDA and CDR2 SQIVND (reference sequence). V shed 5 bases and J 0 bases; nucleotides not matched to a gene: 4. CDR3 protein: CASSARDSSNQPQHF. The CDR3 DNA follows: TGTGCCAGTAGTGCCCGGGACAGTAGCAATCAGCCCCAGCATTTT.

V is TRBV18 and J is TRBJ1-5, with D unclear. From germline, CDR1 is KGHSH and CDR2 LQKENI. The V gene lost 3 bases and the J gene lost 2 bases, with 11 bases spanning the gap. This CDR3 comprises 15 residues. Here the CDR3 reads CASSPTGYGNQPQHF. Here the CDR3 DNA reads TGTGCCAGCTCACCCACGGGCTATGGCAATCAGCCCCAGCATTTT.

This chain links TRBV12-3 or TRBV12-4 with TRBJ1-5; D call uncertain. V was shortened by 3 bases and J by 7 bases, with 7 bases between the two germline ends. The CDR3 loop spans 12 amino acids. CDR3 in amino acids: CASSFRTQPQHF. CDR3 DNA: TGTGCCAGCAGTTTTAGAACCCAGCCCCAGCATTTT.

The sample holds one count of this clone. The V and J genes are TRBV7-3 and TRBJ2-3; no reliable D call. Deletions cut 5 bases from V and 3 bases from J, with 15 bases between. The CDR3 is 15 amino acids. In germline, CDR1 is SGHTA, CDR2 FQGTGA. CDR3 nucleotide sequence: TGTGCCAGCAGCCCTCTACGGGTCAGAACAGATACGCAGTATTTT. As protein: CASSPLRVRTDTQYF.

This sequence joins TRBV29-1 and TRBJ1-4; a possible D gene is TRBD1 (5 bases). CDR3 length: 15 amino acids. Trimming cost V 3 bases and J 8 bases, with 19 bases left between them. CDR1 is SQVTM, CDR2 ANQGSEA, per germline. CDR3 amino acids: CSVDVGRWKGEKLFF. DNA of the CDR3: TGCAGCGTTGATGTGGGACGCTGGAAGGGAGAAAAACTGTTTTTT.

CDR3 amino acids: CASSQQGTEQFF. In DNA, the CDR3 is TGTGCCAGCAGTCAACAGGGGACTGAGCAGTTCTTC. V usage is TRBV27 and J usage is TRBJ2-1, with 7 nucleotides matching TRBD1. V trimming: 5 bases; J trimming: 9 bases; junction bases outside the gene matches: 4. CDR3 length equals 12 residues. CDR1 is MNHEY and CDR2 is SMNVEV in the germline V gene (reference sequence).

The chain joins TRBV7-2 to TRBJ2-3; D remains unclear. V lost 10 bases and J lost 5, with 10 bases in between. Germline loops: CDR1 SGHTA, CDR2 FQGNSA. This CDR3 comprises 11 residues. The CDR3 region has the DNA TGTGCCACCGAGCAAAGAGATACGCAGTATTTT. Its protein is CATEQRDTQYF.

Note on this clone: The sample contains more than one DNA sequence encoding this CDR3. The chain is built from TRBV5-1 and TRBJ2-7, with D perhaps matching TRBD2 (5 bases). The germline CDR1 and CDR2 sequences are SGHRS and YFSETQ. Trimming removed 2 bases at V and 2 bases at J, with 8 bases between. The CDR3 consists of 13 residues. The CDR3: CASSFGETYEQYF. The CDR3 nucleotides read TGCGCCAGCAGCTTCGGGGAAACCTACGAGCAGTACTTC.

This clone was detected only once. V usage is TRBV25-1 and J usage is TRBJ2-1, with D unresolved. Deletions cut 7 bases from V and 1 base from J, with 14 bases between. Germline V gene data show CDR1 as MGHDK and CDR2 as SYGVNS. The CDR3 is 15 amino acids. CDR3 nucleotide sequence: TGTGCCAGCACGGGCTCTACTGGTTCCTACAATGAGCAGTTCTTC. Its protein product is CASTGSTGSYNEQFF.

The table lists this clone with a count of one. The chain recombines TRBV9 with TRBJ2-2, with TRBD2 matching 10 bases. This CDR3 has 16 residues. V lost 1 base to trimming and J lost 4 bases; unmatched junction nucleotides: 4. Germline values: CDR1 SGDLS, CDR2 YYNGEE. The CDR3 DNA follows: TGTGCCAGCAGCGTATCGGGGACTAGCGCCACCGGGGAGCTGTTTTTT. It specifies CASSVSGTSATGELFF.

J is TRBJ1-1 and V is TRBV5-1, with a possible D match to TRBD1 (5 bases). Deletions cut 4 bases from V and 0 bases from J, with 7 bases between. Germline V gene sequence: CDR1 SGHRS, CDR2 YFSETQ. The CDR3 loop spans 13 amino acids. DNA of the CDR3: TGCGCCAGCAGCGGGACTATGAACACTGAAGCTTTCTTT. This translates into CASSGTMNTEAFF.

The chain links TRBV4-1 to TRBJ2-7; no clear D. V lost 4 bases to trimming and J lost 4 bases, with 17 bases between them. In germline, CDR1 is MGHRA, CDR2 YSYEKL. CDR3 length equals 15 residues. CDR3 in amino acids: CASSPLGISMYEQYF. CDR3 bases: TGCGCCAGCAGCCCGCTGGGGATTTCTATGTACGAGCAGTACTTC.

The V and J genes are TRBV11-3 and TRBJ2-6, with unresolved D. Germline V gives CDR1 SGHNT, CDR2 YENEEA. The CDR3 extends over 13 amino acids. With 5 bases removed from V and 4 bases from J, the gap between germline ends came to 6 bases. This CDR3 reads CASSLGGANVLTF. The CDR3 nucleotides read TGTGCCAGCAGCCTGGGCGGGGCCAACGTCCTGACTTTC.

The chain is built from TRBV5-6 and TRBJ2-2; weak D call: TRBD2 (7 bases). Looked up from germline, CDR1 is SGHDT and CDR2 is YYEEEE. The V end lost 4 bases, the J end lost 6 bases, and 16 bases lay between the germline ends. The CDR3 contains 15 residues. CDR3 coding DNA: TGTGCCAGCAGCAGGGGGAGGGGAGGAGCCGGGGAGCTGTTTTTT. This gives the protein CASSRGRGGAGELFF.

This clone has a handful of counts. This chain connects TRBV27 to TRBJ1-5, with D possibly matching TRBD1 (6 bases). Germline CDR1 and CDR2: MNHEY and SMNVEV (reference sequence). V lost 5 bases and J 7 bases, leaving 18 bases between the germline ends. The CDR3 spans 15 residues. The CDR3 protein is CASSPRGDRSQPQHF. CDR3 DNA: TGTGCCAGCAGTCCACGGGGAGACAGGTCCCAGCCCCAGCATTTT.

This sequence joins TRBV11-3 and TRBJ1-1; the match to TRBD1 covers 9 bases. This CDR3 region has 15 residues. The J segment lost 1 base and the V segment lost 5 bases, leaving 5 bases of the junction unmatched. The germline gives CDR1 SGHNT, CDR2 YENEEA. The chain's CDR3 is CASSPRTGANTEAFF. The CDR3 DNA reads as TGTGCCAGCAGCCCCAGGACAGGGGCGAACACTGAAGCTTTCTTT. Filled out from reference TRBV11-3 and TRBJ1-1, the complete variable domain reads EAGVVQSPRYKIIEKKQPVAFWCNPISGHNTLYWYLQNLGQGPELLIRYENEEAVDDSQLPKDRFSAERLKGVDSTLKIQPAELGDSAVYLCASSPRTGANTEAFFGQGTRLTVV.

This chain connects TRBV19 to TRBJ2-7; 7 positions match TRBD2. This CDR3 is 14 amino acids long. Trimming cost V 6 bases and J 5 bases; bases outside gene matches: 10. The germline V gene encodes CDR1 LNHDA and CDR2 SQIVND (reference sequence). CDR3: CASRERGRGNEQYF. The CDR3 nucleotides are TGTGCCAGTAGGGAGCGGGGCCGTGGGAACGAGCAGTACTTC.

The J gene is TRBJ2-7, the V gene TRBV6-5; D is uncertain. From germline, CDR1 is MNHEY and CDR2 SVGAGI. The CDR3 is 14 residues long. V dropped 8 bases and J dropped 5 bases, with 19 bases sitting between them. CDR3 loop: CASFTQQGRNEQYF. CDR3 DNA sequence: TGTGCCAGCTTTACTCAGCAAGGCCGAAACGAGCAGTACTTC.

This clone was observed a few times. CDR3: CASSLAAERVDYGYTF. CDR3 sequence (DNA): TGTGCCAGCAGCTTAGCGGCAGAAAGGGTGGACTATGGCTACACCTTC. V and J are TRBV7-9 and TRBJ1-2; D not resolved. V was pared by 0 bases and J by 3 bases, with 14 bases between. The CDR3 has 16 residues. Germline loops: CDR1 SEHNR, CDR2 FQNEAQ (reference sequence).

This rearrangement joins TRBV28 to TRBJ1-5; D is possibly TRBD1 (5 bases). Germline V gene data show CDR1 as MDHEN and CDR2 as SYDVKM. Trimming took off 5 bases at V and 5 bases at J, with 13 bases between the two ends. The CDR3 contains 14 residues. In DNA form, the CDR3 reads TGTGCCAGCAGTCCTCTCCAGGGATATCAGCCCCAGCATTTT. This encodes CASSPLQGYQPQHF.

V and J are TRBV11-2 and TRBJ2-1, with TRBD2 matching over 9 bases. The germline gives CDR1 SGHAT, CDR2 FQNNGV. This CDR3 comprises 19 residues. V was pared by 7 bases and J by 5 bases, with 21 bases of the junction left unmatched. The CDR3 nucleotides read TGTGCCAGCATGCGACTAGCGGCATCTTTTACGGGTGGCAACAATGAGCAGTTCTTC. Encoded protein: CASMRLAASFTGGNNEQFF.

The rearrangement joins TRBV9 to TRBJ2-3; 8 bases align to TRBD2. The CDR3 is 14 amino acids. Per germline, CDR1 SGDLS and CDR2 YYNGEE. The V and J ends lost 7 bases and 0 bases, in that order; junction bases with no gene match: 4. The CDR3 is CASRGGLSTDTQYF. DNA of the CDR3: TGTGCCAGCCGGGGGGGGCTAAGCACAGATACGCAGTATTTT.

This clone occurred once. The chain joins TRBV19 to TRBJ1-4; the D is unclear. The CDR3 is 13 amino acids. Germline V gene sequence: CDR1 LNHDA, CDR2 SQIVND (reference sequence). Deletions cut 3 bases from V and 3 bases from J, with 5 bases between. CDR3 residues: CASSISANEKLFF. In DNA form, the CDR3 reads TGTGCCAGTAGTATCTCCGCTAATGAAAAACTGTTTTTT.

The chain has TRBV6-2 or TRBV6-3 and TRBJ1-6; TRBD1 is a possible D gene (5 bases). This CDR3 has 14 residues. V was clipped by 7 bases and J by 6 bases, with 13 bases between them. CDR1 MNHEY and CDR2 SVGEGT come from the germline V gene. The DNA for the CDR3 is TGTGCCAGCACCCCGGGACTTTCTAATTCACCCCTCCACTTT. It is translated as CASTPGLSNSPLHF.

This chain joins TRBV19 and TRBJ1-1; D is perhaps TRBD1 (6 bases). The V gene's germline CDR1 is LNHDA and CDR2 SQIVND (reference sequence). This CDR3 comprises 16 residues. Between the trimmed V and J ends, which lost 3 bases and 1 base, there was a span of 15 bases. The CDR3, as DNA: TGTGCCAGTAGTATGCAGGGGCTACAGCAGAACACTGAAGCTTTCTTT. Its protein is CASSMQGLQQNTEAFF.

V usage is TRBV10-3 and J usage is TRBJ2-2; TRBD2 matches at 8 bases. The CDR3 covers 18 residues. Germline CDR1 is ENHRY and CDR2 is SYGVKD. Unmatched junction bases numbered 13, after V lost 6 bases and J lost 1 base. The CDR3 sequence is CAIRESPGLGLNTGELFF. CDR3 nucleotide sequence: TGTGCCATCAGGGAATCTCCGGGACTAGGTCTGAACACCGGGGAGCTGTTTTTT.